This TCR beta chain emerged from a study of blood T cell repertoires in COVID-19. Study context: PBMCs, B-cell-depleted T cells, or T cells were the source of the cDNA or gDNA that made up the material.

With 2 bases removed from V and 2 bases from J, the gap between germline ends came to 12 bases. Germline CDR1 is MNHNY and CDR2 is SVGAGI (reference sequence). The CDR3 sequence is 15 residues long. Per the original methods: Nucleated cell counts were estimated from reference gene primer amplification. Profiling relied on immunoSEQ multiplex PCR, and the TCRdb table lists in-frame clones only, not all of them. V and J calls and clone size follow that table, whereas D and trimming were derived from the DNA. Of around 150,000 clones detected, almost 80% appear once; the ten largest clones hold around 8.7%.

Input material: peripheral blood. The chain combines TRBV6-6 with TRBJ1-2, with TRBD1 as a possible D gene (5 bases). The sequence derives from a man aged 45-60 years with active or convalescent COVID-19. CDR3 loop: CASSYDRGLNYGYTF. CDR3 nucleotide sequence: TGTGCCAGCAGTTACGACCGGGGACTAAACTATGGCTACACCTTC.